A single sample gave rise to the 10 T cell receptor beta chains below, sequenced in a study of T cell responses to AZD1222 COVID-19 vaccine. Sequencing was performed with immunoSEQ multiplex PCR; in TCRdb, only in-frame clones are kept and a portion is missing. The table records 120,000 or so clones, roughly 91% of them present only once. The source was peripheral blood, collected on day 0 of AZD1222 vaccination. The receptors were sampled from an adult in good health.

The genes are TRBV5-5 and TRBJ1-5; D not resolved. V gave up 4 bases and J gave up 0 bases, with 14 bases separating them. CDR1 is SGHKS and CDR2 is YYEKEE in the germline V gene (reference sequence). The CDR3 has 16 residues. CDR3 in amino acids: CASSPSGDYSNQPQHF. The CDR3, as DNA: TGTGCCAGCAGCCCATCAGGAGATTATAGCAATCAGCCCCAGCATTTT.

This rearrangement joins TRBV7-2 to TRBJ1-3, with unresolved D. Trimming stripped 5 bases from V and 3 bases from J, with 11 bases between. Germline assignment: CDR1 SGHTA and CDR2 FQGNSA. This CDR3 spans 14 amino acids. CDR3 sequence: CASSESRDGNTIYF. Here the CDR3 DNA reads TGTGCCAGCAGCGAGTCCCGGGATGGAAACACCATATATTTT. Filled out from reference TRBV7-2 and TRBJ1-3, the complete variable domain reads GAGVSQSPSNKVTEKGKDVELRCDPISGHTALYWYRQSLGQGLEFLIYFQGNSAPDKSGLPSDRFSAERTGGSVSTLTIQRTQQEDSAVYLCASSESRDGNTIYFGEGSWLTVV.

The chain joins TRBV9 to TRBJ2-5; 11 nucleotides agree with TRBD2. The J segment lost 4 bases and the V segment lost 6 bases, leaving 8 bases of the junction unmatched. The CDR3 length is 15 residues. Germline CDR1 reads SGDLS; CDR2 reads YYNGEE. In nucleotides, the CDR3 is TGTGCCAGCACCCGTAGCGGGAGGGTTCGAGAGACCCAGTACTTC. This codes for CASTRSGRVRETQYF.

The V call is TRBV29-1, the J call TRBJ1-1; the D gene is possibly TRBD1 (5 bases). Between the trimmed V and J ends, which lost 5 bases and 4 bases, there was a span of 14 bases. The germline CDR1 and CDR2 sequences are SQVTM and ANQGSEA. The CDR3 extends over 13 amino acids. The CDR3 is CSVTTAIGTEAFF. CDR3 in DNA: TGCAGCGTTACGACAGCTATCGGCACTGAAGCTTTCTTT.

The chain recombines TRBV14 with TRBJ2-2; D possibly uses TRBD1 or TRBD2 (5 bases each). The CDR3 consists of 13 residues. Germline V gene lookup returns CDR1 SGHDN and CDR2 FVKESK. Trimming cost V 5 bases and J 6 bases, with 10 bases left between them. CDR3 nucleotide sequence: TGTGCCAGCAGCGGGACCGGAGCCGGGGAGCTGTTTTTT. Translated, it gives CASSGTGAGELFF.

The chain is built from TRBV30 and TRBJ1-2; no definite D call. Trimming shortened V by 3 bases and J by 4 bases, and 6 bases separated the two germline ends. CDR1 and CDR2 from the germline V gene are GTSNPN and SVGIG (reference sequence). This CDR3 has 11 amino acids. The CDR3 nucleotides read TGTGCCTGGAGCCTCTCCTATGGCTACACCTTC. It yields the protein CAWSLSYGYTF.

The V call is TRBV6-5, the J call TRBJ2-7, with D possibly matching TRBD2 (5 bases). The germline V gene has CDR1 MNHEY and CDR2 SVGAGI. Trimming pared 8 bases from V and 2 bases from J, leaving 7 bases between. The CDR3 runs to 11 residues. The CDR3 loop reads CASGEPYEQYF. For the CDR3, the DNA is TGTGCCAGCGGGGAGCCCTACGAGCAGTACTTC.

This clone came up once. The chain combines TRBV28 with TRBJ2-1, with D tentatively TRBD1 (6 bases). The germline gives CDR1 MDHEN, CDR2 SYDVKM. With 7 bases removed from V and 0 bases from J, the gap between germline ends came to 10 bases. CDR3 length: 14 amino acids. The DNA for the CDR3 is TGTGCCAGCACCCGAGGGGGCTCCTACAATGAGCAGTTCTTC. Translated: CASTRGGSYNEQFF.

In this sample, this clone turned up once. This chain uses TRBV29-1 with TRBJ1-1; D not certain. Between the trimmed V and J ends, which lost 4 bases and 2 bases, there was a span of 5 bases. Germline values: CDR1 SQVTM, CDR2 ANQGSEA. This CDR3 has 11 amino acids. In nucleotides, the CDR3 is TGCAGCGTTGGATATAACACTGAAGCTTTCTTT. Translation gives CSVGYNTEAFF.

The V call is TRBV6-5, the J call TRBJ2-3; 9 bases map to TRBD1. The J segment lost 2 bases and the V segment lost 6 bases, leaving 6 bases of the junction unmatched. The CDR3 has 15 residues. Germline CDR1 reads MNHEY; CDR2 reads SVGAGI. CDR3 DNA: TGTGCCAGCAGATGGGACAGGGCTGTCACAGATACGCAGTATTTT. This translates into CASRWDRAVTDTQYF.